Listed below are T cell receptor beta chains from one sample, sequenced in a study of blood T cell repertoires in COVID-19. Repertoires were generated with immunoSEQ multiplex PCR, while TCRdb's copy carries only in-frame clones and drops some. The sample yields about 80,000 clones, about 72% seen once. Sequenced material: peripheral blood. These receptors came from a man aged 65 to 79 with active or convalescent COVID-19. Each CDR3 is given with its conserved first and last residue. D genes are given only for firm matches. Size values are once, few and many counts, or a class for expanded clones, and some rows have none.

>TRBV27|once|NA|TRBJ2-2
CASSFWGGHGELFF
TGTGCCAGCAGTTTTTGGGGGGGCCACGGGGAGCTGTTTTTT
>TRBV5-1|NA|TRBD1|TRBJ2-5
CASSLAFVGTGAETQYF
TGCGCCAGCAGCTTAGCCTTTGTAGGGACAGGGGCAGAGACCCAGTACTTC
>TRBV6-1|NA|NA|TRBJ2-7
CASSERGAGSYEQYF
TGTGCCAGCAGTGAACGGGGGGCTGGTTCCTACGAGCAGTACTTC
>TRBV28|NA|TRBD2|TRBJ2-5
CAIQTSGEETQYF
TGTGCCATCCAGACTAGCGGAGAAGAGACCCAGTACTTC
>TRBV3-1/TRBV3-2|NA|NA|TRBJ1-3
CASSRNREGNTIYF
TGTGCCAGCAGCCGAAACAGGGAGGGAAACACCATATATTTT
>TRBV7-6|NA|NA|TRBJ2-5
CASSFALDSRETQYF
TGTGCCAGCAGCTTCGCCCTGGACAGTCGGGAGACCCAGTACTTC
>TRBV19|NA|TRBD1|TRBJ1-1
CASRVTGGYTEAFF
TGTGCCAGTAGAGTGACAGGGGGCTACACTGAAGCTTTCTTT
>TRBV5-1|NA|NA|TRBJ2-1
CASSASNSGWVEQFF
TGCGCCAGCAGCGCCAGCAATTCGGGGTGGGTTGAGCAGTTCTTC
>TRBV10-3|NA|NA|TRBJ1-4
CAISESVRGKLFF
TGTGCCATCAGTGAGTCCGTTCGAGGAAAACTGTTTTTT
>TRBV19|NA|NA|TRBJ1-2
CASSSQGLYGYTF
TGTGCCAGTAGTAGCCAGGGATTGTATGGCTACACCTTC
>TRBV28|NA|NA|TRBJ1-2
CASSLWGGEVTNYGYTF
TGTGCCAGCAGTTTATGGGGAGGTGAGGTAACTAACTATGGCTACACCTTC
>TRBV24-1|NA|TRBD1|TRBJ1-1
CATSSTGGLAFF
TGTGCCACCAGTTCCACAGGGGGGTTAGCTTTCTTT
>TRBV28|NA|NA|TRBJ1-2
CASSYTPKSIYGYTF
TGTGCCAGCAGTTATACTCCTAAAAGTATCTATGGCTACACCTTC
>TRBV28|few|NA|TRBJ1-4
CASRSANEKLFF
TGTGCCAGCAGGAGCGCTAATGAAAAACTGTTTTTT
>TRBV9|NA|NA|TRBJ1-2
CASSVGKEGNGYTF
TGTGCCAGCAGCGTAGGGAAGGAGGGAAATGGCTACACCTTC
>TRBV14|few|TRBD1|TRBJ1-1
CASSPTGRNTEAFF
TGTGCCAGCAGCCCGACAGGGCGGAACACTGAAGCTTTCTTT
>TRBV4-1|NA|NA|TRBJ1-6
CASSQEINSPLHF
TGCGCCAGCAGCCAAGAAATAAATTCACCCCTCCACTTT
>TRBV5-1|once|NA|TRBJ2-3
CASSSGEPTDTQYF
TGCGCCAGCAGCTCGGGGGAACCCACAGATACGCAGTATTTT
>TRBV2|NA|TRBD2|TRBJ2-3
CASNQLADTQYF
TGTGCCAGCAACCAACTAGCGGATACGCAGTATTTT
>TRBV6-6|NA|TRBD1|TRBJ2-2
CASSNDRVTGELFF
TGTGCCAGCAGTAACGACAGGGTCACCGGGGAGCTGTTTTTT
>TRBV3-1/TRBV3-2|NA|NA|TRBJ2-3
CASSQVRTIGTQYF
TGTGCCAGCAGCCAAGTAAGGACTATAGGTACGCAGTATTTT
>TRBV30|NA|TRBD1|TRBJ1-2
CALYRGPPYGYTF
TGTGCCTTGTACAGGGGGCCGCCCTATGGCTACACCTTC
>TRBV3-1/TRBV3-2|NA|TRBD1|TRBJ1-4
CASSLSEDRVLKLFF
TGTGCCAGCAGCCTCAGTGAGGACAGGGTACTTAAACTGTTTTTT
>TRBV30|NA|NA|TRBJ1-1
CAWSVSAGVKAFF
TGTGCCTGGAGTGTATCGGCAGGTGTCAAAGCTTTCTTT
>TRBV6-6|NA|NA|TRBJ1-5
CASTPGGNQPQHF
TGTGCCAGCACCCCGGGGGGCAATCAGCCCCAGCATTTT
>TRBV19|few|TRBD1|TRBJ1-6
CASSIGQGASPLHF
TGTGCCAGTAGTATAGGCCAGGGGGCTTCACCCCTCCACTTT
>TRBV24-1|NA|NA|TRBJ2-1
CATMGAGPNEQFF
TGTGCCACCATGGGGGCAGGTCCGAATGAGCAGTTCTTC
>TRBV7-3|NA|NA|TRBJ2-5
CASSTGLQETQYF
TGTGCCAGCAGCACGGGACTTCAAGAGACCCAGTACTTC
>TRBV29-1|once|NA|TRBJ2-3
CSLTEQGSADTQYF
TGCAGCCTAACCGAGCAGGGTAGTGCAGATACGCAGTATTTT
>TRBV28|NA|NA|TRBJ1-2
CASSTAQGSNYGYTF
TGTGCCAGCAGTACTGCACAGGGATCGAACTATGGCTACACCTTC
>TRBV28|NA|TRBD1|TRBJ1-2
CASSLLGGEADYGYTF
TGTGCCAGCAGTTTATTAGGGGGCGAGGCGGACTATGGCTACACCTTC
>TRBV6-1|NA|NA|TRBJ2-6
CASSDSSSGANVLTF
TGTGCCAGCAGTGATTCCAGCTCTGGGGCCAACGTCCTGACTTTC
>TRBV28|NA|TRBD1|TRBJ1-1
CASSWDRGHFF
TGTGCCAGCAGCTGGGACAGGGGGCATTTCTTT
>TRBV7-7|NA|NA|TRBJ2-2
CASSADLTGELFF
TGTGCTAGCAGCGCCGACTTGACCGGGGAGCTGTTTTTT
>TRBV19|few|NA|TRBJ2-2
CASSMLQANTGELFF
TGTGCCAGTAGTATGTTACAGGCCAACACCGGGGAGCTGTTTTTT
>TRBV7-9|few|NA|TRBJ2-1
CASSLVRGNEQFF
TGTGCCAGCAGCTTAGTACGGGGGAATGAGCAGTTCTTC
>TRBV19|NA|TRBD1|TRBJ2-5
CASSDRGAETQYF
TGTGCCAGTTCGGACAGGGGGGCAGAGACCCAGTACTTC
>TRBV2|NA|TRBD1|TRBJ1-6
CASPGQGDSPLHF
TGTGCCAGTCCTGGACAGGGGGATTCACCCCTCCACTTT
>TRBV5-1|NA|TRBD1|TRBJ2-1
CASSFGIGTADYNEQFF
TGCGCCAGCAGCTTTGGCATAGGGACAGCCGACTACAATGAGCAGTTCTTC
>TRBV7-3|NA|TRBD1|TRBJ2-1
CASSYPGQVHNEQFF
TGTGCCAGCAGCTATCCGGGACAGGTCCACAATGAGCAGTTCTTC
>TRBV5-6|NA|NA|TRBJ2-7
CASSFRGLSYEQYF
TGTGCCAGCAGCTTTAGGGGTCTTTCCTACGAGCAGTACTTC
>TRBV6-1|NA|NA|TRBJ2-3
CASSEGEAADTQYF
TGTGCCAGCAGTGAGGGAGAAGCAGCAGATACGCAGTATTTT
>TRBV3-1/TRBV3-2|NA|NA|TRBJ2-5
CASTVAGQETQYF
TGTGCCAGCACAGTGGCAGGGCAAGAGACCCAGTACTTC
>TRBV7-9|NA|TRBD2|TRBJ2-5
CASSLRASGGQETQYF
TGTGCCAGCAGCTTAAGGGCTAGCGGGGGACAAGAGACCCAGTACTTC
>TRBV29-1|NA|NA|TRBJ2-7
CSAKTVSYEQYF
TGCAGCGCCAAGACAGTCTCCTACGAGCAGTACTTC
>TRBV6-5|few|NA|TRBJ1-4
CASSITGQGGEKLFF
TGTGCCAGCAGTATTACTGGCCAGGGAGGTGAAAAACTGTTTTTT
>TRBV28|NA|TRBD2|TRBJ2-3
CASSIRASGRLSTDTQYF
TGTGCCAGCAGCATTCGGGCTAGCGGGCGGCTAAGCACAGATACGCAGTATTTT
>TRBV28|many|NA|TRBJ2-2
CASQRRPNTGELFF
TGTGCCAGCCAGAGGCGCCCCAACACCGGGGAGCTGTTTTTT
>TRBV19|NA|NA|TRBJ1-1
CASSPLGPGTEAFF
TGTGCCAGTTCTCCCCTGGGCCCGGGGACTGAAGCTTTCTTT
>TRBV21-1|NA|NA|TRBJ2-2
CASSPRGQPAGELFF
TGTGCCAGCAGCCCACGTGGGCAGCCTGCCGGGGAGCTGTTTTTT
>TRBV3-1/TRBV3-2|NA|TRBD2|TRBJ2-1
CASKSGGARNEQFF
TGTGCCAGCAAAAGCGGGGGGGCTAGGAATGAGCAGTTCTTC
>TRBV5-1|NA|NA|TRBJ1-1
CANLTGQSTEAFF
TGCGCCAACCTGACCGGACAGTCCACTGAAGCTTTCTTT
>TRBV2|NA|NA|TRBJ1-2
CASGRNEGGYTF
TGTGCCAGCGGCCGTAATGAGGGCGGCTACACCTTC
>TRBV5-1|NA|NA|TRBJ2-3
CASSLAGTLTDTQYF
TGCGCCAGCAGCTTGGCCGGGACTCTCACAGATACGCAGTATTTT
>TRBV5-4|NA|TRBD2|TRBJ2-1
CASSLISGGAGEQFF
TGTGCCAGCAGCTTGATCAGCGGGGGGGCCGGGGAGCAGTTCTTC
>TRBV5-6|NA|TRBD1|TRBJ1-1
CASSSRTGLNTEAFF
TGTGCCAGCAGCTCCCGGACAGGGCTGAACACTGAAGCTTTCTTT
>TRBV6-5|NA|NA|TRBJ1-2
CASGGRVNYGYTF
TGTGCCAGCGGGGGCCGGGTAAACTATGGCTACACCTTC
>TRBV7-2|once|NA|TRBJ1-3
CATGTSGNTIYF
TGTGCCACCGGGACTTCTGGAAACACCATATATTTT
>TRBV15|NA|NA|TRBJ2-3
CATSREKGGQDTQYF
TGTGCCACCAGCAGAGAGAAGGGGGGGCAAGATACGCAGTATTTT
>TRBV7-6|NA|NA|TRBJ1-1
CASSLQGMNTEAFF
TGTGCCAGCAGCTTACAGGGGATGAACACTGAAGCTTTCTTT